This is a list of T cell receptor beta chains from one sample in a study of technical replicates of blood from a few donors. Data came from immunoSEQ multiplex PCR; TCRdb stores just in-frame clones and leaves some out. The table lists under 95,000 clones, less than 95% of them singletons, with about 0.25% in the top ten. The material sequenced was T cells isolated from PBMCs. These receptors were taken from a human donor in good health. Each CDR3 is given with its conserved first and last residue. Fields, in order: J gene, D gene, V gene, CDR3 DNA, CDR3 protein. The D gene is left open where the match is weak.

>TRBJ2-1|TRBD2|TRBV27
TGTGCCAGCAGTCCCGGGACTAGCGGGAGCTCCTACAATGAGCAGTTCTTC
CASSPGTSGSSYNEQFF
>TRBJ2-3|.|TRBV4-1
TGCGCCAGCAGCCAAGAAGGCACAGACATTAGGGATACGCAGTATTTT
CASSQEGTDIRDTQYF
>TRBJ1-4|.|TRBV7-9
TGTGCCAGCAGCCCCTCCGGGAAACTGTTTTTT
CASSPSGKLFF
>TRBJ2-3|TRBD2|TRBV28
TGTGCCAGCAGACCGAGCGGGAGTGTATCAGATACGCAGTATTTT
CASRPSGSVSDTQYF
>TRBJ1-1|TRBD1|TRBV30
TGTGCCTGGAGTCTAATGCGGGGACAGAGCCCTTACCTGAGCTATTGGGCTTTCTTT
CAWSLMRGQSPYLSYWAFF
>TRBJ2-6|.|TRBV2
TGTGCCAGCAGCGAAAACCCCTGGACAGATGGGGCCAACGTCCTGACTTTC
CASSENPWTDGANVLTF
>TRBJ2-7|TRBD1|TRBV19
TGTGCCAGTAGTATAGCCGGGACAGGATTCTCCTACGAGCAGTACTTC
CASSIAGTGFSYEQYF
>TRBJ2-2|TRBD2|TRBV27
TGTGCCAGCAGTTTAGCGGGAGGGCCATTCACCGGGGAGCTGTTTTTT
CASSLAGGPFTGELFF
>TRBJ2-2|.|TRBV5-4
TGTGCCAGCAGATTGTCGGTAGACACCGGGGAGCTGTTTTTT
CASRLSVDTGELFF
>TRBJ2-7|TRBD2|TRBV4-1
TGCGCCAGCAGCCAGCCCCGGGAGGCCACCTACGAGCAGTACTTC
CASSQPREATYEQYF
>TRBJ2-7|TRBD2|TRBV29-1
TGCAGCGTGGCGGGACTAACCATCTACGAGCAGTACTTC
CSVAGLTIYEQYF
>TRBJ2-7|TRBD2|TRBV27
TGTGCCAGCAGGACAAGTCCTAGCGGGGCCTACGAGCAGTACTTC
CASRTSPSGAYEQYF
>TRBJ1-5|.|TRBV7-9
TGTGCCAGCAGCTTAGACAGGATACAGCCCCAGCATTTT
CASSLDRIQPQHF
>TRBJ1-2|.|TRBV7-9
TGTGCCAGCAGCTTAGAGTTGGGGGCGGGTGGCTACACCTTC
CASSLELGAGGYTF
>TRBJ1-1|TRBD1|TRBV11-2
TGTGCCAGCAGCTTAGGGATAGGGGGCGAAACTGAAGCTTTCTTT
CASSLGIGGETEAFF
>TRBJ1-1|.|TRBV5-4
TGTGCCAGCAGCTTGATTGAGGGTGGCACTGAAGCTTTCTTT
CASSLIEGGTEAFF
>TRBJ2-3|TRBD2|TRBV27
TGTGCCAGCAGTCCCACAAATCGCGGGGGTCCTAGCACAGATACGCAGTATTTT
CASSPTNRGGPSTDTQYF
>TRBJ1-5|.|TRBV7-8
TGTGCCAGCAGCTTTGGAGAAGCGGGCCCAAAGAGGTTGGCCCAGCATTTT
CASSFGEAGPKRLAQHF
>TRBJ2-7|TRBD1|TRBV6-6
TGTGCCAGCAGCCCTGACAGGGGCGAGCAGTACTTC
CASSPDRGEQYF
>TRBJ2-5|TRBD1|TRBV5-1
TGCGCCAGCAGCTCGGACAGGGTGGGGGAGACCCAGTACTTC
CASSSDRVGETQYF
>TRBJ2-7|.|TRBV11-2
TGTGCCAGCAGCCACTACGAGCAGTACTTC
CASSHYEQYF
>TRBJ2-1|.|TRBV6-4
TGTGCCAGCAGTGACTCGTGGGCAGGGGATCTTCGTGAGCAGTTCTTC
CASSDSWAGDLREQFF
>TRBJ1-2|.|TRBV19
TGTGCCAGTAGTAATAGCGAAACCCCTCTGGGCTACACCTTC
CASSNSETPLGYTF